This is a list of T cell receptor beta chains from one sample in a study of cytomegalovirus exposure and HLA in healthy donors. Using immunoSEQ multiplex PCR, the repertoire was profiled, and TCRdb retains in-frame clones only, with some absent. The table includes about 200,000 clones, roughly 79% detected once. Source material: PBMCs. Source of these receptors: a man aged 18 to 30 in good health and CMV-seronegative. Each CDR3 is given with its conserved first and last residue. The D gene is left open where the match is weak. The size entry is marked missing in some rows and otherwise reads once, few, many or a size class.

-	TRBV11-2	TRBD2	TRBJ2-1	CASSLLAGGREEQFF	TGTGCCAGCAGCTTACTAGCGGGGGGCCGGGAGGAGCAGTTCTTC
-	TRBV5-4	TRBD2	TRBJ2-7	CASSLGGGTYEQYF	TGTGCCAGCAGCTTGGGGGGGGGTACCTACGAGCAGTACTTC
-	TRBV28	TRBD1	TRBJ2-7	CASTRDRGYEQYF	TGTGCCAGCACCCGGGACAGGGGCTACGAGCAGTACTTC
-	TRBV27	TRBD2	TRBJ2-1	CASSSRTSGSDEQFF	TGTGCCAGCAGCTCTAGGACTAGCGGGAGCGATGAGCAGTTCTTC
-	TRBV5-1	-	TRBJ2-3	CASSPPSGGGTDTQYF	TGCGCCAGCAGCCCCCCGTCGGGGGGCGGCACAGATACGCAGTATTTT
-	TRBV6-5	-	TRBJ1-1	CASSFREMNTEAFF	TGTGCCAGCAGTTTCCGGGAGATGAACACTGAAGCTTTCTTT
-	TRBV5-1	-	TRBJ1-4	CASSMGGSTNEKLFF	TGCGCCAGCAGCATGGGAGGGTCAACTAATGAAAAACTGTTTTTT
-	TRBV27	-	TRBJ2-7	CASRRRVQFYEQYF	TGTGCCAGCAGAAGGCGTGTACAGTTCTACGAGCAGTACTTC
-	TRBV18	-	TRBJ2-7	CASSPPSSSYEQYF	TGTGCCAGCTCACCTCCCTCTAGCTCCTACGAGCAGTACTTC
few	TRBV19	TRBD2	TRBJ2-5	CASSSSGRRETQYF	TGTGCCAGTAGTAGTAGCGGGAGAAGAGAGACCCAGTACTTC
-	TRBV30	TRBD2	TRBJ2-4	CAWSVWRTSGRRDNIQYF	TGTGCCTGGAGTGTATGGAGGACTAGCGGGAGGAGGGATAACATTCAGTACTTC
-	TRBV29-1	-	TRBJ1-3	CSAVDKNYGNTIYF	TGCAGCGCCGTAGACAAGAATTATGGAAACACCATATATTTT
-	TRBV5-6	TRBD2	TRBJ2-1	CASSSELAGNYNEQFF	TGTGCCAGCAGCTCCGAACTAGCGGGTAACTACAATGAGCAGTTCTTC
-	TRBV5-1	TRBD1	TRBJ2-5	CASSFGQGQETQYF	TGCGCCAGCAGCTTCGGACAGGGGCAAGAGACCCAGTACTTC
-	TRBV30	TRBD1	TRBJ1-4	CAWRGTGGEKLFF	TGTGCCTGGAGAGGAACAGGGGGGGAAAAACTGTTTTTT
-	TRBV25-1	TRBD2	TRBJ2-1	CASSSHGTSDNEQFF	TGTGCCAGCAGTTCCCACGGGACTAGCGACAATGAGCAGTTCTTC
once	TRBV27	-	TRBJ1-1	CASSLSEVDTEAFF	TGTGCCAGCAGTTTATCGGAGGTGGACACTGAAGCTTTCTTT
-	TRBV30	TRBD1	TRBJ1-1	CAARQGKNTEAFF	TGTGCCGCTAGACAGGGGAAGAACACTGAAGCTTTCTTT
-	TRBV7-2	-	TRBJ1-4	CASSLAGAGRVFF	TGTGCCAGCAGCTTAGCCGGTGCAGGGAGGGTGTTTTTT
-	TRBV30	TRBD2	TRBJ2-5	CAWSVRGGETQYF	TGTGCCTGGAGTGTCCGGGGGGGGGAGACCCAGTACTTC
many	TRBV7-9	-	TRBJ2-1	CASSFGQMDEQFF	TGTGCCAGCAGCTTCGGACAAATGGATGAGCAGTTCTTC
few	TRBV18	-	TRBJ2-7	CASSPPLADIPRIEQYF	TGTGCCAGCTCACCACCGCTAGCTGATATCCCGAGGATTGAGCAGTACTTC
-	TRBV4-3	TRBD2	TRBJ2-7	CASSPALAGGSYEQYF	TGCGCCAGCAGCCCCGCACTAGCGGGGGGATCCTACGAGCAGTACTTC
-	TRBV10-3	TRBD1	TRBJ2-2	CAISVGQGVLTGELFF	TGTGCCATCAGTGTCGGACAGGGGGTTCTTACCGGGGAGCTGTTTTTT
-	TRBV12-5	-	TRBJ1-4	CASGLSGNEKLFF	TGTGCTAGTGGTTTGTCAGGGAATGAAAAACTGTTTTTT
-	TRBV2	-	TRBJ2-2	CARRQFTGELFF	TGTGCCAGAAGACAGTTTACCGGGGAGCTGTTTTTT
-	TRBV1	-	TRBJ2-5	CTSSQDWAGDQETQYF	TGCACCAGCAGCCAAGATTGGGCGGGGGATCAAGAGACCCAGTACTTC
-	TRBV27	TRBD2	TRBJ2-5	CASSRGQGLAGGTQYF	TGTGCCAGCAGCCGCGGCCAGGGCCTAGCGGGAGGGACCCAGTACTTC
-	TRBV6-1	-	TRBJ2-2	CASSVNRVDTGELFF	TGTGCCAGCAGTGTAAACAGGGTGGACACCGGGGAGCTGTTTTTT
-	TRBV9	TRBD2	TRBJ2-1	CASSVGGGVNNEQFF	TGTGCCAGCAGCGTAGGCGGGGGGGTCAACAATGAGCAGTTCTTC
-	TRBV4-3	-	TRBJ2-1	CASSQALAQNYNEQFF	TGCGCCAGCAGCCAAGCCCTAGCCCAGAACTACAATGAGCAGTTCTTC
-	TRBV9	-	TRBJ2-2	CASSVVPDTGELFF	TGTGCCAGCAGCGTAGTTCCTGACACCGGGGAGCTGTTTTTT
-	TRBV4-3	TRBD2	TRBJ2-5	CASSQVFGRAGETQYF	TGCGCCAGCAGCCAAGTTTTCGGGAGGGCCGGGGAGACCCAGTACTTC
few	TRBV7-9	-	TRBJ2-7	CASSLSTGIYEQYF	TGTGCCAGCAGCTTGTCGACAGGTATCTACGAGCAGTACTTC
-	TRBV6-5	-	TRBJ2-6	CASRTADSGANVLTF	TGTGCCAGCAGAACCGCAGACTCTGGGGCCAACGTCCTGACTTTC
-	TRBV9	-	TRBJ2-7	CASSETVSSYEQYF	TGTGCCAGCAGCGAGACAGTTAGCTCCTACGAGCAGTACTTC
once	TRBV6-5	TRBD1	TRBJ2-1	CASYRGHEQFF	TGTGCCAGTTACAGGGGGCATGAGCAGTTCTTC
-	TRBV30	TRBD1	TRBJ2-7	CACRYSRDRGPYEQYF	TGTGCCTGCCGCTATTCCCGGGACAGGGGGCCCTACGAGCAGTACTTC
-	TRBV29-1	-	TRBJ2-7	CSVEGQQAYEQYF	TGCAGCGTTGAGGGGCAGCAGGCCTACGAGCAGTACTTC
once	TRBV5-1	TRBD2	TRBJ2-5	CASSLEGPSGYQETQYF	TGCGCCAGCAGCTTGGAAGGACCTAGCGGCTACCAAGAGACCCAGTACTTC
-	TRBV5-1	-	TRBJ2-7	CASSLRPSGFSYEQYF	TGCGCCAGCAGCTTAAGGCCCTCAGGGTTCTCCTACGAGCAGTACTTC
-	TRBV28	-	TRBJ2-1	CASRPHLERRQFF	TGTGCCAGCAGGCCGCACCTAGAACGTAGGCAGTTCTTC
-	TRBV2	-	TRBJ2-3	CASSDRRGGITDTQYF	TGTGCCAGCAGTGATCGTAGGGGGGGGATCACAGATACGCAGTATTTT
few	TRBV28	TRBD1	TRBJ2-1	CASSPAGQGHYNEQFF	TGTGCCAGCAGCCCAGCAGGACAGGGCCACTACAATGAGCAGTTCTTC
-	TRBV30	TRBD1	TRBJ1-3	CAWSSPGTGASGNTIYF	TGTGCCTGGAGTAGTCCCGGGACAGGGGCCTCTGGAAACACCATATATTTT
once	TRBV25-1	TRBD2	TRBJ2-1	CASSELGSGGLVWNEQFF	TGTGCCAGCAGTGAATTAGGTAGCGGGGGCCTCGTCTGGAATGAGCAGTTCTTC
-	TRBV5-4	-	TRBJ1-1	CASSSELVNTEAFF	TGTGCCAGCAGCTCCGAACTTGTTAACACTGAAGCTTTCTTT
-	TRBV7-3	-	TRBJ2-5	CASSLSMNEAQYF	TGTGCCAGCAGCTTGTCAATGAATGAGGCCCAGTACTTC
-	TRBV7-5	-	TRBJ1-5	CARNLNRDRGLTRSNQPQHF	TGTGCCAGAAATTTGAACCGGGACAGGGGCCTCACTAGGAGCAATCAGCCCCAGCATTTT